Shown below are 20 T cell receptor beta chains from a single sample sequenced in a study of shared clonotypes between healthy human individuals. The repertoire was sequenced with immunoSEQ multiplex PCR; TCRdb's copy has only in-frame clones and lacks some. The sample has about 510,000 clones, approximately 85% seen once. Sequencing was carried out using PBMCs. These receptors were collected from a woman in her forties in good health. Some clones in this sample may be carry-over from other donors' samples.

For the CDR3, the DNA is TGTGCCAGCAGAGCGAGACTAGCGGGAGGCTCTGGGGCCAACGTCCTGACTTTC. Translating gives CASRARLAGGSGANVLTF. V gene TRBV2 combines with J gene TRBJ2-6; TRBD2 agrees at 13 bases. Germline CDR1 reads SNHLY; CDR2 reads FYNNEI. The CDR3 sequence is 18 residues long. J was trimmed by 0 bases and V by 6 bases; bases with no gene match: 5.

The V call is TRBV5-1, the J call TRBJ2-1; 11 bases line up with TRBD2. The CDR3 is 16 amino acids. Germline loops: CDR1 SGHRS, CDR2 YFSETQ. V gave up 0 bases and J gave up 4 bases; unmatched junction bases: 3. The CDR3: CASSLAGTSGYNEQFF. The CDR3 DNA sequence: TGCGCCAGCAGCTTGGCCGGGACTAGCGGATACAATGAGCAGTTCTTC.

With regard to this clone: The same CDR3 arises from other DNA sequences in this sample as well. The genes are TRBV7-2 and TRBJ2-7; TRBD1 or TRBD2 may be the D gene (5 bases each). V was clipped by 0 bases and J by 4 bases, with 10 bases between them. Germline V gives CDR1 SGHTA, CDR2 FQGNSA. The CDR3 extends over 14 amino acids. The CDR3 DNA sequence: TGTGCCAGCAGCTTAGCCGGGACCCTATACGAGCAGTACTTC. The encoded protein is CASSLAGTLYEQYF.

The gene calls are TRBV11-3 and TRBJ2-3; 7 bases agree with TRBD1. The V segment lost 5 bases and the J segment 4 bases; nucleotides outside the gene matches: 3. The CDR3 spans 13 residues. Per the germline V gene, CDR1 is SGHNT and CDR2 is YENEEA. CDR3 nucleotides: TGTGCCAGCAGCCCCCAGGGGGCAGATACGCAGTATTTT. It codes for CASSPQGADTQYF.

The rearrangement links TRBV5-1 to TRBJ1-4; TRBD1 is a possible D gene (6 bases). The CDR3 has 13 amino acids. Germline CDR1 SGHRS, CDR2 YFSETQ. The V end lost 4 bases, the J end lost 4 bases, and 8 bases lay between the germline ends. The CDR3 sequence is CASSAQGNEKLFF. CDR3 nucleotide sequence: TGCGCCAGCAGCGCACAGGGTAATGAAAAACTGTTTTTT.

V and J are TRBV30 and TRBJ1-2, with 8 bases that match TRBD1. The germline CDR1 and CDR2 sequences are GTSNPN and SVGIG (reference sequence). Trimming took 2 bases from V and 6 from J; bases not matched to a gene: 5. The CDR3 covers 13 residues. CDR3 in DNA: TGTGCCTGGAGTCTGGACAGGGTGAATGGCTACACCTTC. This sequence encodes CAWSLDRVNGYTF.

The chain combines TRBV5-1 with TRBJ2-1, with 10 bases identical to TRBD2. The CDR3 runs 15 residues. Germline loops: CDR1 SGHRS, CDR2 YFSETQ. Trimming at V came to 4 bases and at J to 5 bases, leaving 6 bases not matched to a gene. CDR3 region: CASSVLSGRDNEQFF. Written as DNA, the CDR3 is TGCGCCAGCAGCGTCCTCAGCGGGAGGGACAATGAGCAGTTCTTC.

The genes are TRBV28 and TRBJ1-1, with TRBD1 matching 8 bases. Unmatched junction bases numbered 8, after V lost 2 bases and J lost 9 bases. Germline values: CDR1 MDHEN, CDR2 SYDVKM. The CDR3 contains 14 residues. This CDR3 is CASSLTQGGRKAFF. CDR3 sequence (DNA): TGTGCCAGCAGTTTAACACAGGGGGGCAGGAAAGCTTTCTTT. Variable domain in full (rest from reference TRBV28 and TRBJ1-1): DVKVTQSSRYLVKRTGEKVFLECVQDMDHENMFWYRQDPGLGLRLIYFSYDVKMKEKGDIPEGYSVSREKKERFSLILESASTNQTSMYLCASSLTQGGRKAFFGQGTRLTVV.

The chain carries TRBV27 and TRBJ2-7; 8 bases are a match to TRBD1. The CDR3 runs 15 residues. The V and J ends lost 2 bases and 4 bases, in that order; junction bases with no gene match: 7. Germline-derived CDR1 and CDR2 are MNHEY and SMNVEV (reference sequence). This CDR3 reads CASSLRRTGPYEQYF. The CDR3 DNA sequence: TGTGCCAGCAGTTTAAGGAGGACAGGGCCGTACGAGCAGTACTTC.

V and J are TRBV5-4 and TRBJ2-2; 9 nucleotides align to TRBD1. Losses at the gene ends were 4 bases for V and 3 bases for J; bases not matched to a gene: 7. CDR3 length equals 16 residues. From germline, CDR1 is SGHNT and CDR2 YYREEE (reference sequence). CDR3 in amino acids: CASSPRDREDTGELFF. In DNA form, the CDR3 reads TGTGCCAGCAGCCCGAGGGACAGGGAGGACACCGGGGAGCTGTTTTTT.

The chain joins TRBV5-4 to TRBJ2-3; D assignment may be TRBD1 or TRBD2 (6 bases each). The germline V gene encodes CDR1 SGHNT and CDR2 YYREEE (reference sequence). The length of the CDR3 is 15 residues. The V and J ends lost 5 bases and 3 bases respectively, with 16 bases between them. CDR3 loop: CASRQGLTRTDTQYF. CDR3 in DNA: TGTGCCAGCAGACAGGGACTTACGAGGACAGATACGCAGTATTTT.

The chain carries TRBV6-5 and TRBJ2-5, with a possible D match to TRBD2 (6 bases). The CDR3 runs to 15 residues. Germline loops: CDR1 MNHEY, CDR2 SVGAGI. Trimming took off 6 bases at V and 5 bases at J, with 19 bases between the two ends. The CDR3 DNA reads TGTGCCAGCAGACCCACCGGGACGGGGGTCGAGACCCAGTACTTC. It encodes CASRPTGTGVETQYF.

The rearrangement uses TRBV4-1 and TRBJ2-5, with D perhaps TRBD2 (5 bases). The V gene's germline CDR1 is MGHRA and CDR2 YSYEKL. The CDR3 spans 17 residues. Trimming left V 1 base short and J 1 base short, with 16 bases between. CDR3 region: CASSQGLLTTLQETQYF. The CDR3 nucleotides are TGCGCCAGCAGCCAAGGTCTTCTGACTACCCTCCAAGAGACCCAGTACTTC.

This clone has more than one count but fewer than ten. The CDR3 DNA follows: TGCGCCAGCAGAGCTGTGGGGGAGCCCCAGCATTTT. Protein product: CASRAVGEPQHF. V gene TRBV10-2 combines with J gene TRBJ1-5, with a tentative D call TRBD1 (5 bases). Germline assignment: CDR1 WSHSY and CDR2 SAAADI. The CDR3 has 12 residues. The V and J ends lost 6 bases and 8 bases respectively, with 11 bases between them.

The rearrangement links TRBV7-2 to TRBJ2-7; 8 positions agree with TRBD1. From germline, CDR1 is SGHTA and CDR2 FQGNSA. The V segment lost 5 bases and the J segment 0 bases; nucleotides outside the gene matches: 9. This CDR3 is built from 16 residues. CDR3 nucleotide sequence: TGTGCCAGCAGCCCTCGGACAGGGAGGAGCTCCTACGAGCAGTACTTC. The encoded protein is CASSPRTGRSSYEQYF.

The chain has TRBV2 and TRBJ1-4; 7 bases map to TRBD1. V was pared by 6 bases and J by 4 bases, with 5 bases of the junction left unmatched. The CDR3 contains 14 residues. In germline, CDR1 is SNHLY, CDR2 FYNNEI. Here the CDR3 DNA reads TGTGCCAGCAGGGGGGACAGAAGTAATGAAAAACTGTTTTTT. Protein sequence: CASRGDRSNEKLFF.

The J gene is TRBJ2-1, the V gene TRBV2; no reliable D call. Germline V CDR1 and CDR2: SNHLY, FYNNEI. CDR3 length: 14 residues. The germline V and J ends were trimmed by 5 bases and 5 bases, with 13 bases remaining between them. CDR3 amino acids: CASSSSGTHNEQFF. For the CDR3, the DNA is TGTGCCAGCAGTTCCTCCGGCACGCACAATGAGCAGTTCTTC.

The gene calls are TRBV27 and TRBJ2-7; no firm D call. This CDR3 comprises 14 residues. V was pared by 2 bases and J by 2 bases, with 10 bases between. Germline loops: CDR1 MNHEY, CDR2 SMNVEV (reference sequence). DNA for the CDR3: TGTGCCAGCAGTTTAGGGTCCAGAGCCTACGAGCAGTACTTC. Translating gives CASSLGSRAYEQYF.

The CDR3 region is CASSRGLGTGELFF. CDR3 nucleotides: TGTGCCAGCAGCAGGGGGCTAGGCACCGGGGAGCTGTTTTTT. This chain uses TRBV28 with TRBJ2-2, with 8 nucleotides matching TRBD1. The V gene's germline CDR1 is MDHEN and CDR2 SYDVKM. The CDR3 totals 14 residues. The junction had 4 bases not matched to a gene; V was cut back by 6 bases and J by 4 bases. The full variable domain, completed using reference TRBV28 and TRBJ2-2, is DVKVTQSSRYLVKRTGEKVFLECVQDMDHENMFWYRQDPGLGLRLIYFSYDVKMKEKGDIPEGYSVSREKKERFSLILESASTNQTSMYLCASSRGLGTGELFFGEGSRLTVL.

This clone was seen more than once but under ten times. This chain links TRBV7-9 with TRBJ1-1; D possibly corresponds to TRBD1 (5 bases). Germline CDR1 and CDR2: SEHNR and FQNEAQ (reference sequence). Deletions cut 5 bases from V and 1 base from J, with 11 bases between. CDR3 length: 14 residues. The CDR3 DNA reads TGTGCCAGCAGCGAAAGGACAAGGAACACTGAAGCTTTCTTT. As protein: CASSERTRNTEAFF. The entire variable domain, with the rest obtained from reference TRBV7-9 and TRBJ1-1, is as follows: DTGVSQNPRHKITKRGQNVTFRCDPISEHNRLYWYRQTLGQGPEFLTYFQNEAQLEKSRLLSDRFSAERPKGSFSTLEIQRTEQGDSAMYLCASSERTRNTEAFFGQGTRLTVV.